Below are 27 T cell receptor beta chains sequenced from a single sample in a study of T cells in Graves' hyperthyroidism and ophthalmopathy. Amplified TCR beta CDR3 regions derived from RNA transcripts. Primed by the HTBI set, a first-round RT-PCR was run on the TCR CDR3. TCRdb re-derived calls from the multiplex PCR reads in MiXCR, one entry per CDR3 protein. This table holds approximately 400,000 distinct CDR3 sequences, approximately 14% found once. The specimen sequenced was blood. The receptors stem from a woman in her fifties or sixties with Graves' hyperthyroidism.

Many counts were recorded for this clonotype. Here the CDR3 reads CSAVAGGWYNEQFF. CDR3 nucleotides: TGCAGTGCCGTAGCGGGAGGATGGTACAATGAGCAGTTCTTC. The J gene is TRBJ2-1, the V gene TRBV20-1, with 10 bases that match TRBD2. V shed 6 bases and J 4 bases; nucleotides not matched to a gene: 6. This CDR3 is 14 amino acids long. CDR1 is DFQATT and CDR2 is SNEGSKA in the germline V gene (reference sequence).

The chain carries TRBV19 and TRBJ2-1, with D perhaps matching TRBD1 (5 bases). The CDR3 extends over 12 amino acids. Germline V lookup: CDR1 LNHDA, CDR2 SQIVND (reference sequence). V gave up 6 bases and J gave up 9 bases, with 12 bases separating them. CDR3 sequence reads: CASSIQVGEQFF. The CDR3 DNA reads TGTGCCAGTAGCATACAGGTTGGTGAGCAGTTCTTC.

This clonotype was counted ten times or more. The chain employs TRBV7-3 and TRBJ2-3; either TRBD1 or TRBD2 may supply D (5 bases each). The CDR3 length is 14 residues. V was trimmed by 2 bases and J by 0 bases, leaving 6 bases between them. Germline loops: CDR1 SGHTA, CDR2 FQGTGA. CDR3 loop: CASSLGDSTDTQYF. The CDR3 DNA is TGTGCCAGCAGCTTAGGGGACAGCACAGATACGCAGTATTTT.

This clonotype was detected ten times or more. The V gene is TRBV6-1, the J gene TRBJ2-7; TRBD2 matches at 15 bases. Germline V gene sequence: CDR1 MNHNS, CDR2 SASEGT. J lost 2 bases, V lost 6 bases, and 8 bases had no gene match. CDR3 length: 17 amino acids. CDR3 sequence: CASSRGLAGGPPYEQYF. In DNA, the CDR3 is TGTGCCAGCAGCCGCGGACTAGCGGGAGGGCCCCCCTACGAGCAGTACTTC.

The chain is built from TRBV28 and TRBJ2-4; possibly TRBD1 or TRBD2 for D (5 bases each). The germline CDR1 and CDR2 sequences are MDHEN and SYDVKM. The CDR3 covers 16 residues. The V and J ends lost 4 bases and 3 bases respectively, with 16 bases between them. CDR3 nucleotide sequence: TGTGCCAGCAGTTCGATGTGGGGGTTGCGCAAAAACATTCAGTACTTC. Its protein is CASSSMWGLRKNIQYF.

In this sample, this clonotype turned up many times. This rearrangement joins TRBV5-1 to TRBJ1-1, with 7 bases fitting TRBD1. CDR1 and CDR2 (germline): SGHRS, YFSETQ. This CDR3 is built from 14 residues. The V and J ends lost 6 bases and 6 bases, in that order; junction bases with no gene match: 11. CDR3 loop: CASKQGQTGPEAFF. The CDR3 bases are TGCGCCAGCAAGCAGGGACAGACGGGCCCTGAAGCTTTCTTT.

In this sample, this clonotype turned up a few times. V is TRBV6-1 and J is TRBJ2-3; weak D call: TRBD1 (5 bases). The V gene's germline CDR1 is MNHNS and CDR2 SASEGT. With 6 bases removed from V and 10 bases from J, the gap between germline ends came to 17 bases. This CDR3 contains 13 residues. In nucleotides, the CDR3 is TGTGCCAGCAGCCGAGACACGGACACCTCGCAGTATTTT. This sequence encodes CASSRDTDTSQYF.

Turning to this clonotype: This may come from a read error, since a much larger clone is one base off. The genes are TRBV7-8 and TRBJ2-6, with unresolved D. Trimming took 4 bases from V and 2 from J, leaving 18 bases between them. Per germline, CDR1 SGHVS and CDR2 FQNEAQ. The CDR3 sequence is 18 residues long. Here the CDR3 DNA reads TGTGCCAGCAGCTCCAGACGTGCACTGTTCCCTGGGGCCAACGTCCTGACTTTC. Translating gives CASSSRRALFPGANVLTF.

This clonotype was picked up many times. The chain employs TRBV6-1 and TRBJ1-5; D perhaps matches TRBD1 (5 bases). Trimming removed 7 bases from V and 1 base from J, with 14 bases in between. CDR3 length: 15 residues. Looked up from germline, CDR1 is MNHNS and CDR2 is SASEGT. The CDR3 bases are TGTGCCAGCATGATGGGGGGAACGAGCAATCAGCCCCAGCATTTT. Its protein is CASMMGGTSNQPQHF.

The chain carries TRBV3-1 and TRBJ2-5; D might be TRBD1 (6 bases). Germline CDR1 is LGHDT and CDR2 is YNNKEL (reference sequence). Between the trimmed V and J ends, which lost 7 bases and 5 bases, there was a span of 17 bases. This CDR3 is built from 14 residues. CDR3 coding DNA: TGTGCCAGCACCGAACCACAGGGTCGGGAGACCCAGTACTTC. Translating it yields CASTEPQGRETQYF.

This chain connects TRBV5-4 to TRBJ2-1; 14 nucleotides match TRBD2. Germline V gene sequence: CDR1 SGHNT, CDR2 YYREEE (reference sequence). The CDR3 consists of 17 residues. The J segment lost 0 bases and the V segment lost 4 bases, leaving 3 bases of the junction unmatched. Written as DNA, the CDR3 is TGTGCCAGCAGCCTGGGACTAGCGGGAGCCTCCTACAATGAGCAGTTCTTC. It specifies CASSLGLAGASYNEQFF.

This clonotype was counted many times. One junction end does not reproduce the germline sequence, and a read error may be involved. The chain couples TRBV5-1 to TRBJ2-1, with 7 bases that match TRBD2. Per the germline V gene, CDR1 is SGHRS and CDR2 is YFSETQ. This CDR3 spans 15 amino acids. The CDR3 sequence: CASTLIGGGRNEQFF. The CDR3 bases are TGCGCCAGCACCTTGATCGGGGGAGGGCGCAATGAGCAGTTCTTC.

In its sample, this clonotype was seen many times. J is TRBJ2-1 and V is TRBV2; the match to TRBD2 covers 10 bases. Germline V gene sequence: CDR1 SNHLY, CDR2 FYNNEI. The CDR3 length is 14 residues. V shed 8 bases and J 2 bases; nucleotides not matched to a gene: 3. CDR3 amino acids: CASQREGPYNEQFF. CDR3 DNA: TGTGCCAGCCAGCGGGAGGGCCCCTACAATGAGCAGTTCTTC.

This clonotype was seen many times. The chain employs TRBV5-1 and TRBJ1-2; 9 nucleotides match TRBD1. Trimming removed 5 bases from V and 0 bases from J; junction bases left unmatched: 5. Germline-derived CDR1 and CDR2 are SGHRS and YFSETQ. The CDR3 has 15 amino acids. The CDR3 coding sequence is TGCGCCAGCAGAAAACAGGGGGCGCCTAACTATGGCTACACCTTC. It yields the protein CASRKQGAPNYGYTF.

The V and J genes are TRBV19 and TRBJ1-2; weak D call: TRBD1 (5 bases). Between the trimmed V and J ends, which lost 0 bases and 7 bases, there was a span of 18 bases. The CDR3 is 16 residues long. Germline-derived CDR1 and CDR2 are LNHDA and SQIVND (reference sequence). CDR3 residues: CASSIEGQGRIFGYTF. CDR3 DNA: TGTGCCAGTAGTATAGAAGGGCAGGGAAGAATTTTTGGCTACACCTTC.

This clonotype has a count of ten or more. DNA of the CDR3: TGTGCCAGCAGCGCATTTACAGGGCCCCAAGAGACCCAGTACTTC. Its protein is CASSAFTGPQETQYF. The V and J genes are TRBV9 and TRBJ2-5, with D perhaps matching TRBD1 (6 bases). The CDR3 has 15 residues. Trimming shortened V by 3 bases and J by 1 base, and 13 bases separated the two germline ends. Germline loops: CDR1 SGDLS, CDR2 YYNGEE.

The CDR3, as DNA: TGCGCCAGTCAGAAAGGGACACCTGACACCGGGGAGCTGTTTTTT. It codes for CASQKGTPDTGELFF. The chain uses TRBV5-1 and TRBJ2-2; D may be TRBD1 (6 bases). The germline V gene encodes CDR1 SGHRS and CDR2 YFSETQ. Trimming took off 8 bases at V and 3 bases at J, with 17 bases between the two ends. This CDR3 spans 15 amino acids.

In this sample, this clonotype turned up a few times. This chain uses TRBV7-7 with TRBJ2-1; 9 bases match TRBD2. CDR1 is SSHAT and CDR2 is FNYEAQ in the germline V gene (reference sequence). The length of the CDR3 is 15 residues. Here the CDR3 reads CALPGSSGVYNEQFF. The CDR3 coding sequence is TGTGCTCTTCCTGGGTCTAGCGGGGTTTACAATGAGCAGTTCTTC.

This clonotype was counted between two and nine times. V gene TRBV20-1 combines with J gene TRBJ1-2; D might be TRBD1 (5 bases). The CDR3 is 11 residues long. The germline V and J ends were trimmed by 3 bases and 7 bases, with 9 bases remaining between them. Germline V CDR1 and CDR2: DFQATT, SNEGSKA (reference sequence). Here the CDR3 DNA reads TGCAGTGCTAGTCGACAGATTGGCTACACCTTC. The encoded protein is CSASRQIGYTF.

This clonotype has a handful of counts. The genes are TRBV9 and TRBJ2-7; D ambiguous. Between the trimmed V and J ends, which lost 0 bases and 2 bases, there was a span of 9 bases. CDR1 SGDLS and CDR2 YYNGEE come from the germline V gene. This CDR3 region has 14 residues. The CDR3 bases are TGTGCCAGCAGCGTAGAACAGCGCACCTACGAGCAGTACTTC. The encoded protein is CASSVEQRTYEQYF.

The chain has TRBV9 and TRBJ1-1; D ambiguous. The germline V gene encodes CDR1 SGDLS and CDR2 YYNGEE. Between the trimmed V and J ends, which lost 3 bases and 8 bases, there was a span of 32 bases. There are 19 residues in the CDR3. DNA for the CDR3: TGTGCCAGCAGCGCACTAATTTTAGGGCAGCAGCCCTTGAACGAGGAAGCTTTCTTT. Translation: CASSALILGQQPLNEEAFF.

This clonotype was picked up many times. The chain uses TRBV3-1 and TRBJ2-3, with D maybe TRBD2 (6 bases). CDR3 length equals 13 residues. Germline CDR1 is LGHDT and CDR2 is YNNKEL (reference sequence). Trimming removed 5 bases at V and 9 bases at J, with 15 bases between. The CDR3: CASSAGPRGTQYF. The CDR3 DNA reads TGTGCCAGCAGCGCGGGGCCTAGAGGCACGCAGTATTTT.

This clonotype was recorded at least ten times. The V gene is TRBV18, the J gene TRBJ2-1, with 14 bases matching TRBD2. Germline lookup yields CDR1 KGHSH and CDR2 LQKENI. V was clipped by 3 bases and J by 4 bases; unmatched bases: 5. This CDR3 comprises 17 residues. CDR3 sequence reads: CASSPGTSGRDYNEQFF. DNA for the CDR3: TGTGCCAGCTCACCCGGGACTAGCGGGAGAGATTACAATGAGCAGTTCTTC.

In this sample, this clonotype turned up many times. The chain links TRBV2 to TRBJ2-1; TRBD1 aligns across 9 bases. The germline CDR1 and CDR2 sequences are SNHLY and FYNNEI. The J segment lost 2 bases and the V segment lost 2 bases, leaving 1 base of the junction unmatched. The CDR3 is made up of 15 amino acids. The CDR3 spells CASSEWTGAYNEQFF. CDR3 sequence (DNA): TGTGCCAGCAGTGAATGGACAGGGGCCTACAATGAGCAGTTCTTC.

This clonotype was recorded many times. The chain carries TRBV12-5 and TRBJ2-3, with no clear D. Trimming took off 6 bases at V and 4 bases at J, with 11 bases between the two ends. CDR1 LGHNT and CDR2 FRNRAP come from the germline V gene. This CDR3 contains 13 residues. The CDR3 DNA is TGTGCTAGTGGCCCTTCCGAGGCAGATACGCAGTATTTT. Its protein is CASGPSEADTQYF. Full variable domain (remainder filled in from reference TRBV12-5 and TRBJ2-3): DARVTQTPRHKVTEMGQEVTMRCQPILGHNTVFWYRQTMMQGLELLAYFRNRAPLDDSGMPKDRFSAEMPDATLATLKIQPSEPRDSAVYFCASGPSEADTQYFGPGTRLTVL.

CDR3 DNA sequence: TGTGCCAGCAGCTTGTCCCTTCCGGTCCCTGGGGCCAACGTCCTGACTTTC. It codes for CASSLSLPVPGANVLTF. The genes are TRBV5-5 and TRBJ2-6; D gene ambiguous. CDR1 and CDR2 from the germline V gene are SGHKS and YYEKEE (reference sequence). The V end was cut by 1 base, the J end by 2 bases, with 13 bases between. The length of the CDR3 is 17 residues.

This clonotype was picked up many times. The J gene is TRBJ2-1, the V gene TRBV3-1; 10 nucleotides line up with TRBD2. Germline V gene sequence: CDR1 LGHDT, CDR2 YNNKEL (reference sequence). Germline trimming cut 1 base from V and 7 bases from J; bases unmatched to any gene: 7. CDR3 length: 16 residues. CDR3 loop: CASSQAGGLALNEQFF. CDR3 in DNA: TGTGCCAGCAGCCAAGCCGGGGGACTAGCGTTAAATGAGCAGTTCTTC.